This passage covers 27 T cell receptor beta chains from one sample sequenced in a study of T cell changes during pregnancy in multiple sclerosis. This table comes from immunoSEQ multiplex PCR, and its TCRdb copy is limited to in-frame clones, with some not included. The table shows about 100,000 clones, with approximately 90% occurring only once. The source material was peripheral blood, sampled after pregnancy. These receptors all stem from a female donor with multiple sclerosis, enrolled in a pregnancy study.

CDR3 nucleotides: TGTGCCAGCTCACCGACCGGGGACAGTCTAGAGACCCAGTACTTC. It is translated as CASSPTGDSLETQYF. The chain employs TRBV18 and TRBJ2-5, with 7 bases identical to TRBD1. The CDR3 is made up of 15 amino acids. Germline CDR1 is KGHSH and CDR2 is LQKENI. J was trimmed by 4 bases and V by 3 bases; bases with no gene match: 8.

The CDR3 region has the DNA TGCGCCAGCAGCCATCCCGGGGGGGGAGAGACCCAGTACTTC. Its protein product is CASSHPGGGETQYF. The chain carries TRBV5-1 and TRBJ2-5; 8 nucleotides align to TRBD2. Germline CDR1 SGHRS, CDR2 YFSETQ. CDR3 length: 14 residues. J lost 4 bases, V lost 4 bases, and 6 bases had no gene match.

The chain has TRBV27 and TRBJ2-1; TRBD1 aligns across 7 bases. The trim removed 5 bases at V and 8 bases at J, leaving 6 bases unmatched. CDR1 MNHEY and CDR2 SMNVEV come from the germline V gene (reference sequence). CDR3 length: 13 amino acids. The CDR3 coding sequence is TGTGCCAGCAGTCCCGGGACAGAGGATGAGCAGTTCTTC. Translation gives CASSPGTEDEQFF.

V and J are TRBV25-1 and TRBJ1-2, with D possibly matching TRBD1 (6 bases). The germline V gene has CDR1 MGHDK and CDR2 SYGVNS. This CDR3 has 13 residues. Trimming pared 3 bases from V and 6 bases from J, leaving 11 bases between. The CDR3 is CASSDAGTNGYTF. The DNA of the CDR3 is TGTGCCAGCAGTGACGCCGGGACAAATGGCTACACCTTC.

V usage is TRBV27 and J usage is TRBJ1-1, with 9 bases that match TRBD1. Germline lookup yields CDR1 MNHEY and CDR2 SMNVEV (reference sequence). The V gene end was trimmed by 8 bases and the J gene end by 3 bases; junction bases not matched to a gene: 10. The CDR3 totals 15 residues. The DNA of the CDR3 is TGTGCCAGCGTAGACAGGGGGGCCTTAGACACTGAAGCTTTCTTT. This gives the protein CASVDRGALDTEAFF.

This clone was counted only a few times. The J gene is TRBJ2-4, the V gene TRBV7-8, with 8 bases fitting TRBD2. In germline, CDR1 is SGHVS, CDR2 FQNEAQ. The CDR3 runs 17 residues. The V gene end was trimmed by 1 base and the J gene end by 0 bases; junction bases not matched to a gene: 5. Written as DNA, the CDR3 is TGTGCCAGCAGCTTAGTGACCGGGGGGGTAGCCAAAAACATTCAGTACTTC. Its translation: CASSLVTGGVAKNIQYF.

This clone was detected a few times. The chain employs TRBV7-2 and TRBJ1-1, with D tentatively TRBD1 (5 bases). The CDR3 has 14 residues. V was shortened by 5 bases and J by 0 bases, with 10 bases between the two germline ends. Germline loops: CDR1 SGHTA, CDR2 FQGNSA. CDR3 amino acids: CASSRDSMNTEAFF. The CDR3 DNA reads TGTGCCAGCAGCCGTGACAGCATGAACACTGAAGCTTTCTTT.

CDR3 amino acids: CASSPTQGHKNIQYF. CDR3 sequence (DNA): TGTGCCAGCAGCCCCACCCAGGGACACAAAAACATTCAGTACTTC. J is TRBJ2-4 and V is TRBV5-6, with D possibly TRBD1 on 6 matching bases. Trimming cost V 4 bases and J 3 bases, with 14 bases left between them. Per germline, CDR1 SGHDT and CDR2 YYEEEE. The CDR3 length is 15 residues.

This clone appeared many times. V gene TRBV5-1 combines with J gene TRBJ1-2; 10 positions match TRBD1. The length of the CDR3 is 16 residues. The germline gives CDR1 SGHRS, CDR2 YFSETQ. The trim removed 6 bases at V and 8 bases at J, leaving 16 bases unmatched. CDR3 in DNA: TGCGCCAGCATCCCGGGACAGGGGCTTCGGGGTGAGGGCTACACCTTC. This gives the protein CASIPGQGLRGEGYTF.

CDR3 residues: CASSELTSGGHEQFF. The CDR3 DNA is TGTGCCAGCAGTGAATTGACTAGCGGGGGGCATGAGCAGTTCTTC. This chain joins TRBV2 and TRBJ2-1; TRBD2 matches at 13 bases. V shed 2 bases and J 8 bases; nucleotides not matched to a gene: 3. Germline loops: CDR1 SNHLY, CDR2 FYNNEI. CDR3 length: 15 amino acids.

V and J are TRBV6-6 and TRBJ1-1; D remains ambiguous. Trimming cost V 8 bases and J 0 bases, with 10 bases left between them. The CDR3 runs to 13 residues. The germline V gene encodes CDR1 MNHNY and CDR2 SVGAGI (reference sequence). This CDR3 is CASGHGVNTEAFF. The CDR3 bases are TGTGCCAGCGGCCACGGGGTGAACACTGAAGCTTTCTTT.

V gene TRBV5-1 combines with J gene TRBJ2-7, with 9 bases matching TRBD1. The CDR3 is 14 amino acids. V was clipped by 4 bases and J by 2 bases; unmatched bases: 4. Germline loops: CDR1 SGHRS, CDR2 YFSETQ. CDR3 residues: CASSLGTGTYEQYF. CDR3 sequence (DNA): TGCGCCAGCAGCCTCGGGACAGGGACCTACGAGCAGTACTTC.

The CDR3 loop is CASSVEQGRDGYTF. CDR3 DNA: TGTGCCAGCAGTGTTGAACAGGGGCGGGATGGCTACACCTTC. This chain connects TRBV6-4 to TRBJ1-2; 7 bases are a match to TRBD1. The CDR3 length is 14 residues. Germline V gives CDR1 MRHNA, CDR2 SNTAGT. V lost 4 bases to trimming and J lost 6 bases; unmatched junction nucleotides: 8.

This chain connects TRBV5-1 to TRBJ2-5; the D gene is possibly TRBD2 (7 bases). V lost 4 bases and J lost 4, with 14 bases in between. Germline V gene lookup returns CDR1 SGHRS and CDR2 YFSETQ. The CDR3 has 14 residues. The CDR3 loop is CASSRGGARETQYF. The CDR3 DNA reads TGCGCCAGCAGCCGAGGGGGGGCGCGAGAGACCCAGTACTTC.

This chain links TRBV25-1 with TRBJ1-2; 7 bases are a match to TRBD1. V shed 1 base and J 7 bases; nucleotides not matched to a gene: 6. Germline CDR1 is MGHDK and CDR2 is SYGVNS. This CDR3 has 14 residues. Here the CDR3 reads CASSELTGPGGYTF. DNA for the CDR3: TGTGCCAGCAGTGAATTGACAGGGCCTGGTGGCTACACCTTC.

The chain combines TRBV12-5 with TRBJ1-4; D is unclear. Germline-derived CDR1 and CDR2 are LGHNT and FRNRAP. The CDR3 runs to 13 residues. Trimming cost V 4 bases and J 8 bases, with 11 bases left between them. The chain's CDR3 is CASGSQEREKLFF. CDR3 sequence (DNA): TGTGCTAGTGGTTCCCAGGAACGGGAAAAACTGTTTTTT.

The rearrangement uses TRBV2 and TRBJ2-7, with 11 bases lining up with TRBD2. Looked up from germline, CDR1 is SNHLY and CDR2 is FYNNEI. V was pared by 3 bases and J by 4 bases, with 8 bases of the junction left unmatched. This CDR3 comprises 16 residues. This CDR3 reads CASSESTSGGGYEQYF. The CDR3 nucleotides read TGTGCCAGCAGTGAGAGTACTAGCGGGGGAGGGTACGAGCAGTACTTC.

The chain recombines TRBV18 with TRBJ1-2, with 9 bases that match TRBD1. This CDR3 has 15 amino acids. After removal of 6 bases from V and 7 bases from J, the junction contained 12 bases not matched to a gene. Per the germline V gene, CDR1 is KGHSH and CDR2 is LQKENI. The CDR3 DNA reads as TGTGCCAGCTCTCCCCCGGGACAGGGAAGCAGTGGCTACACCTTC. It translates to CASSPPGQGSSGYTF.

The chain joins TRBV27 to TRBJ2-7, with TRBD1 matching 9 bases. The J segment lost 4 bases and the V segment lost 4 bases, leaving 17 bases of the junction unmatched. The CDR3 consists of 18 residues. Germline CDR1 MNHEY, CDR2 SMNVEV (reference sequence). CDR3 sequence (DNA): TGTGCCAGCAGTTACCGTCTCCGGGACAGGGTCACCCCATACGAGCAGTACTTC. It translates to CASSYRLRDRVTPYEQYF.

The chain joins TRBV18 to TRBJ2-1; 8 bases map to TRBD2. The CDR3 covers 16 residues. J was trimmed by 10 bases and V by 4 bases; bases with no gene match: 15. The germline V gene has CDR1 KGHSH and CDR2 LQKENI. The CDR3 spells CASSLSVRAGGKEQFF. CDR3 sequence (DNA): TGTGCCAGCTCACTTTCCGTCAGGGCGGGGGGAAAGGAGCAGTTCTTC.

The CDR3, as DNA: TGTGCCAGCAGGACAGGGGAGAGTGGCTACACCTTC. As protein: CASRTGESGYTF. The chain uses TRBV6-1 and TRBJ1-2; 8 bases fit TRBD1. Trimming at V came to 6 bases and at J to 7 bases, leaving 4 bases not matched to a gene. Germline CDR1 is MNHNS and CDR2 is SASEGT. This CDR3 is 12 amino acids long.

A single count supports this clone. The V gene is TRBV14, the J gene TRBJ1-1; 7 bases align to TRBD1. Germline V gene sequence: CDR1 SGHDN, CDR2 FVKESK. Unmatched junction bases numbered 11, after V lost 5 bases and J lost 11 bases. This CDR3 comprises 13 residues. The chain's CDR3 is CASSFRDSGSAFF. CDR3 bases: TGTGCCAGCAGCTTCCGGGACAGTGGATCTGCTTTCTTT.

V usage is TRBV19 and J usage is TRBJ2-7; weak D call: TRBD2 (5 bases). The CDR3 spans 15 residues. V was trimmed by 3 bases and J by 0 bases, leaving 12 bases between them. From germline, CDR1 is LNHDA and CDR2 SQIVND (reference sequence). CDR3 residues: CASSITRAGSYEQYF. The CDR3 DNA is TGTGCCAGTAGTATTACGCGGGCAGGCTCCTACGAGCAGTACTTC.

This chain links TRBV6-1 with TRBJ2-7; 14 bases align to TRBD2. This CDR3 region has 14 residues. CDR1 and CDR2 (germline): MNHNS, SASEGT. Trimming at V came to 7 bases and at J to 9 bases, leaving 8 bases not matched to a gene. CDR3 protein: CASIQTSGGARQYF. CDR3 bases: TGTGCCAGCATCCAGACTAGCGGGGGGGCTCGGCAGTACTTC.

This chain joins TRBV5-1 and TRBJ2-3, with 12 positions matching TRBD2. The germline V gene has CDR1 SGHRS and CDR2 YFSETQ. Trimming removed 0 bases from V and 4 bases from J; junction bases left unmatched: 3. There are 16 residues in the CDR3. The chain's CDR3 is CASSLALAGGADTQYF. For the CDR3, the DNA is TGCGCCAGCAGCTTGGCGCTAGCGGGGGGGGCAGATACGCAGTATTTT.

The CDR3, as DNA: TGTGCCAGTAGTCCTCACCCCGGGACAGCGAACTATAGCAATCAGCCCCAGCATTTT. Translated, it gives CASSPHPGTANYSNQPQHF. The chain is built from TRBV19 and TRBJ1-5, with TRBD1 matching 7 bases. V lost 5 bases to trimming and J lost 0 bases; unmatched junction nucleotides: 16. The CDR3 loop spans 19 amino acids. CDR1 and CDR2 from the germline V gene are LNHDA and SQIVND (reference sequence). Full variable domain (remainder filled in from reference TRBV19 and TRBJ1-5): DGGITQSPKYLFRKEGQNVTLSCEQNLNHDAMYWYRQDPGQGLRLIYYSQIVNDFQKGDIAEGYSVSREKKESFPLTVTSAQKNPTAFYLCASSPHPGTANYSNQPQHFGDGTRLSIL.

V gene TRBV15 combines with J gene TRBJ1-2, with D possibly matching TRBD1 (5 bases). Germline V CDR1 and CDR2: LNHNV, YYDKDF (reference sequence). Trimming left V 3 bases short and J 3 bases short, with 14 bases between. The CDR3 is 15 amino acids. The CDR3 protein is CATSRPAGGDYGYTF. For the CDR3, the DNA is TGTGCCACCAGCAGGCCCGCCGGGGGGGACTATGGCTACACCTTC.